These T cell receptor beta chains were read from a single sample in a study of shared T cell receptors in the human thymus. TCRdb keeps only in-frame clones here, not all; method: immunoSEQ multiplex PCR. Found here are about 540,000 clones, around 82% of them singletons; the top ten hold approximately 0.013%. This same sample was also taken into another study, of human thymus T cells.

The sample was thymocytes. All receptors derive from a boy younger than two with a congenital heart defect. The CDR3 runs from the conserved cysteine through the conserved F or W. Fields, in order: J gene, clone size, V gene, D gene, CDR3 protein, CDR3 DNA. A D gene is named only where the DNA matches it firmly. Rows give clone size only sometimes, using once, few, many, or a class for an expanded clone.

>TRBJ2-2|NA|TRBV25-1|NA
CASSECRTGELFF
TGTGCCAGCAGTGAATGTCGCACCGGGGAGCTGTTTTTT
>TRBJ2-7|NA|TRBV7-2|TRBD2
CASSEPRLAGLSYEQYF
TGTGCCAGCAGCGAGCCCCGACTAGCGGGTCTATCCTACGAGCAGTACTTC
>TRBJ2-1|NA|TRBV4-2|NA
CASSQDLRDEQFF
TGTGCCAGCAGCCAAGATTTGAGGGATGAGCAGTTCTTC
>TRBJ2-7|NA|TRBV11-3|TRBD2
CASSAIELAGGPFSGYEQYF
TGTGCCAGCAGCGCAATCGAACTAGCGGGAGGGCCGTTTAGCGGCTACGAGCAGTACTTC
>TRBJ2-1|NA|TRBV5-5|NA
CASSFVVVNEQFF
TGTGCCAGCAGCTTCGTCGTAGTCAATGAGCAGTTCTTC
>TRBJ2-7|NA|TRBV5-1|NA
CASRTGGGNEQYF
TGCGCCAGCCGTACAGGGGGGGGAAACGAGCAGTACTTC
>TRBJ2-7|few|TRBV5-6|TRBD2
CASSTLLGLAGECEQYF
TGTGCCAGCAGCACGCTATTGGGACTAGCGGGAGAGTGCGAGCAGTACTTC
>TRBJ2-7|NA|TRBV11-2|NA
CASSLSQDGETYEQYF
TGTGCCAGCAGCTTATCACAGGACGGAGAAACCTACGAGCAGTACTTC
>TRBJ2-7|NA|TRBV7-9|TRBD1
CASSPGGTGGPYEQYF
TGTGCCAGCAGCCCAGGGGGAACAGGGGGTCCCTACGAGCAGTACTTC
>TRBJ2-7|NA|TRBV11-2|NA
CASSLGGVHRSSYEQYF
TGTGCCAGCAGCTTAGGGGGGGTTCATAGGAGCTCCTACGAGCAGTACTTC
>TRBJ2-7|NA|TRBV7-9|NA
CASSPRGRNTYEQYF
TGTGCCAGCAGCCCCCGCGGCCGGAACACCTACGAGCAGTACTTC
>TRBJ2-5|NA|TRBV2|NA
CASSDRGETQYF
TGTGCCAGCAGTGACAGGGGTGAGACCCAGTACTTC
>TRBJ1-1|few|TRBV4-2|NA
CASSHVGRDTKTEAFF
TGTGCCAGCAGCCACGTCGGTCGGGACACAAAAACTGAAGCTTTCTTT
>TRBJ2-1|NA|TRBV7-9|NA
CASSPGIGYNEQFF
TGTGCCAGCAGCCCCGGGATCGGTTACAATGAGCAGTTCTTC
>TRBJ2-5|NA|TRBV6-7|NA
CASSCAGQQETQYF
TGTGCCAGCAGTTGCGCGGGACAGCAAGAGACCCAGTACTTC
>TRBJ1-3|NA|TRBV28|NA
CASIQGSSGNTIYF
TGTGCCAGCATTCAGGGGAGCTCTGGAAACACCATATATTTT
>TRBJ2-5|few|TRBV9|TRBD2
CASSASGSMVETQYF
TGTGCCAGCAGCGCTAGCGGGAGTATGGTAGAGACCCAGTACTTC